This T cell receptor (beta chain) comes out of a study of beta chain features in type 1 diabetes. TCRB transcripts that were expressed got sequenced, as all of the isolated RNA had been reverse transcribed. Sequencing used immunoSEQ multiplex PCR; TCRdb keeps in-frame clones, though not all of them. The sample has 600,000 to 750,000 clones, around 12% seen once. This clone has a handful of counts. What it binds is not known. This CDR3 is also generated by other DNA sequences in the sample. Study results and caveats: Patients with Type 1 diabetes showed moderately but significantly shorter TCRB CDR3s in all four CD4+ subsets.

This CDR3 is 14 amino acids long. Germline V gives CDR1 SGHTA, CDR2 FQGNSA. V lost 1 base, J lost 0 bases, and 6 bases lay in between. The J gene is TRBJ2-5, the V gene TRBV7-2, with D maybe TRBD1 (5 bases). The sequenced sample was naive CD4+ T cells from blood. The clonotype originates from a man younger than 40 with type 1 diabetes. CDR3 DNA sequence: TGTGCCAGCAGCTTAGGGGGCTACCAAGAGACCCAGTACTTC. It yields the protein CASSLGGYQETQYF.